The source of this T cell receptor (beta chain) is a study of human T cells and chemical hapten exposure (dated by TCRdb to the early 2020s). Looking at the study overall: For sensitization, 2% DPC in acetone was applied to a roughly 2 cm by roughly 2 cm area of upper inner arm skin. Throughout the study period of roughly 24 weeks, patients also received therapeutic DPC doses to the scalp every week. Patch testing on the upper back used Finn chambers containing 0.01% DPC, with scoring done after 6 days according to International Contact Dermatitis Research Group standards. The mostly female patient cohort included alopecia areata with under or over 50% scalp involvement, alopecia totalis and alopecia universalis. Libraries were pooled for sequencing, and variation in per-sample TCR yields was attributed mainly to small differences in library volumes within the pool. Peripheral blood TCR repertoire changes were tracked in vivo in alopecia patients during primary and secondary sensitization to the hapten diphenylcyclopropenone (DPC). Blood samples were taken from patients before sensitization (week 0) and then at 2, 6 and about 24 weeks after DPC sensitization. For TCR sequencing, blood came from 25 to 35 alopecia patients at anywhere from one to four time points (pre-sensitization, 2, 6 and 24 weeks).

What this sample's time point label stands for: pre-sensitization, week 0. What this sample's treatment or condition label stands for: therapeutic diphenylcyclopropenone sensitization with weekly scalp DPC. Blood at each patch-test visit was drawn before the patch test was applied. Eligible patients were aged 18 to 70, diagnosed with alopecia, deemed suitable for DPC therapy, and excluded if pregnant. Total RNA was isolated from unfractionated whole blood collected in Tempus Blood RNA tubes. What the research found in general, with its limitations: Repeated subsampling changed both the strength of the expansion versus patch-test correlation and the threshold at which that correlation became significant. Expanded TCRs formed significantly more large CDR3 similarity clusters than pre-sensitization or healthy control sets, consistent with antigen-driven responses. The number of PT1 expanded TCRs positively correlated with patch test score, significant at thresholds 8, 16 and 32 but not 4. No change with DPC sensitization was found in the number of TCRs above 1 in 1000 frequency, and no evidence of global repertoire structure alterations was found. Because all patients had alopecia, a presumed autoimmune disease, the immune response of the patients might differ from that of healthy individuals.

Including the terminal cysteine and phenylalanine, the CDR3 comprises 15 residues. Only CDR3 DNA remains: 45 bases, in frame from the first base. A distance of 19 bases separates the germline ends of V and J, which lose 11 bases and 0 bases respectively. Based on the germline V gene, the CDR1 and CDR2 sequences are ENHRY and SYGVKD. This clonotype came up many times. Which antigen it targets is not known. Base qualities are not provided; no much larger clone lies one nucleotide away. The library was built by means of RACE. TCRdb lists the instrument as NextSeq 500. Library preparation attached unique molecular identifiers to individual cDNA molecules for quantitative, reproducible TCR counting. For every blood RNA sample, sequencing covered both the TCR alpha and TCR beta chains. For the original study's pipeline: A median of approximately 96,000 TCRs per sample was observed, with a range of 23,224 to 690,600. The Decombinator software suite was used to annotate V, J and CDR3 in the TCR reads. For the PS versus PT1 abundance plots, all samples were subsampled to the same number of TCRs (28,000). Expanded TCRs were defined as absent before sensitization and observed at least eight times at the 2-week time point. TCRdb reanalyzed the raw reads on its own, using fastp at Q25 for trimming and MiXCR for clone calling, and kept in-frame beta chains. Identical CDR3 protein sequences are pooled into one entry, listed with their most common genes and DNA. TCRdb's processing, not the authors' own work, is the source of the V and J calls. The sample records over 30,000 distinct CDR3 sequences, 7.5% to 9% of which are singletons. The ten biggest clones cover 1% to 1.5% of the sample.

The chain is made from TRBV10-3 and TRBJ1-1, with a weak D call of TRBD1 (5 bases match). The specimen was whole blood, collected in connection with sensitization to the hapten diphenylcyclopropenone (DPC). The clonotype originates from a woman between 45 and 60 years old with alopecia areata. Some clones in this sample may be carry-over from other donors' samples. The CDR3 reads CASGADPFMNTEAFF. The sequence in DNA is TGTGCCTCCGGGGCAGATCCCTTCATGAACACTGAAGCTTTCTTT.